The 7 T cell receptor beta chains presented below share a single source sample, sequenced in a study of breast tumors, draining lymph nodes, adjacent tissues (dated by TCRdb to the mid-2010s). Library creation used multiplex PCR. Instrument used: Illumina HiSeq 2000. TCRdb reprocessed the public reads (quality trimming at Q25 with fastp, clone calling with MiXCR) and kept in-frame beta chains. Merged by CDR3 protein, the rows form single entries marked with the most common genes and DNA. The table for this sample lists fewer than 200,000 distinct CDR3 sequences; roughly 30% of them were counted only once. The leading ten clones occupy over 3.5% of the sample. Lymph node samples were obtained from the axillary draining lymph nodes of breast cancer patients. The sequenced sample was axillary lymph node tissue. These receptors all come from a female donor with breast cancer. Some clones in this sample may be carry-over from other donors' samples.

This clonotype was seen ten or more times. The CDR3 DNA reads TGTGCCTGGAGTGCGGGCTTGAATCAGCCCCAGCATTTT. Its translation: CAWSAGLNQPQHF. This chain connects TRBV30 to TRBJ1-5; D gene unclear. Per the germline V gene, CDR1 is GTSNPN and CDR2 is SVGIG (reference sequence). The CDR3 extends over 13 amino acids. V dropped 1 base and J dropped 4 bases, with 8 bases sitting between them.

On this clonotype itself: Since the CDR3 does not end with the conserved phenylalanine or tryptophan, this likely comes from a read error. CDR3 amino acids: CASSFGDLSEQFS. DNA of the CDR3: TGTGCCAGCAGCTTTGGGGACCTAAGCGAGCAGTTCTCC. This chain links TRBV9 with TRBJ2-1, with D perhaps given as TRBD1 or TRBD2 (5 bases each). Trimming took 4 bases from V and 10 from J, leaving 15 bases between them. Germline V CDR1 and CDR2: SGDLS, YYNGEE. This CDR3 contains 13 residues.

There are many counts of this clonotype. Here the CDR3 reads CASSVPRTGNTDTQYF. CDR3 bases: TGTGCCAGCAGCGTACCTCGGACAGGGAACACAGATACGCAGTATTTT. The gene calls are TRBV9 and TRBJ2-3; 8 positions match TRBD1. The CDR3 sequence is 16 residues long. Per the germline V gene, CDR1 is SGDLS and CDR2 is YYNGEE. V was pared by 1 base and J by 2 bases, with 6 bases of the junction left unmatched.

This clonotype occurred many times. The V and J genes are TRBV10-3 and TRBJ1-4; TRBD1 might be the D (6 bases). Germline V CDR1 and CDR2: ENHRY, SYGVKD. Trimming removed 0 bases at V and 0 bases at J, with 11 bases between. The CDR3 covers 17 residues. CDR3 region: CAISESGGGATNEKLFF. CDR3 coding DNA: TGTGCCATCAGTGAGTCGGGAGGGGGAGCAACTAATGAAAAACTGTTTTTT.

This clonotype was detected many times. CDR3 in amino acids: CASSIGQGQGSYEQYF. The CDR3 nucleotides read TGTGCCAGTAGTATCGGACAGGGCCAGGGGTCCTACGAGCAGTACTTC. This chain joins TRBV19 and TRBJ2-7; TRBD1 matches 8 bases. The germline CDR1 and CDR2 sequences are LNHDA and SQIVND (reference sequence). With V trimmed by 3 bases and J by 1 base, 8 bases remained unmatched. CDR3 size: 16 residues.

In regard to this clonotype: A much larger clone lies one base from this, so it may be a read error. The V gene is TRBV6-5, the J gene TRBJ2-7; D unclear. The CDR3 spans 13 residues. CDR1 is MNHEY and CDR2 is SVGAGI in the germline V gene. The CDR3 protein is CAGSDGDSYEQYF. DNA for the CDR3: TGTGCCGGCAGTGACGGAGACTCCTACGAGCAGTACTTC.

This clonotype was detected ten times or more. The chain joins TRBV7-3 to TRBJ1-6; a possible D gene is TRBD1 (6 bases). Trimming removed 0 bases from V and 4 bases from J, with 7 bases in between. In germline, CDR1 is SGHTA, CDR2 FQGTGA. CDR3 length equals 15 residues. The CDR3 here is CASSLTGTYNSPLHF. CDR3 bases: TGTGCCAGCAGCTTAACGGGGACATATAATTCACCCCTCCACTTT.